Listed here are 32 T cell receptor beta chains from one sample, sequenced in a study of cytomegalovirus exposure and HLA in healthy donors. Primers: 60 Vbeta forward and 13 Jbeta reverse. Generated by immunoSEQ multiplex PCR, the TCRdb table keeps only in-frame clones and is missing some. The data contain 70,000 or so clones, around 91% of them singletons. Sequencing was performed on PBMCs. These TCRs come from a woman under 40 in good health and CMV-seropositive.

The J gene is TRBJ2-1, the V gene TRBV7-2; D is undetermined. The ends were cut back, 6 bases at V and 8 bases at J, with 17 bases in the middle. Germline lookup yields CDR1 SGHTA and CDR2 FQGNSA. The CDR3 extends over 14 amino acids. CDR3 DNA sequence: TGTGCCAGCAGATTTGGGCCCGCCGTCCATGAGCAGTTCTTC. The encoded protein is CASRFGPAVHEQFF.

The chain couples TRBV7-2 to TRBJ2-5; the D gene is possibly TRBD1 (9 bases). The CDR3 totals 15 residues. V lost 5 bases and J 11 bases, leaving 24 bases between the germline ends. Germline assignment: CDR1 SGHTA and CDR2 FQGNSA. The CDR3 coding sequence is TGTGCCAGCAGCCAAGCGGGGGACAGGGTAGGGGAGCAGTACTTC. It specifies CASSQAGDRVGEQYF. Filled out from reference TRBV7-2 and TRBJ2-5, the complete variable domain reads GAGVSQSPSNKVTEKGKDVELRCDPISGHTALYWYRQSLGQGLEFLIYFQGNSAPDKSGLPSDRFSAERTGGSVSTLTIQRTQQEDSAVYLCASSQAGDRVGEQYFGPGTRLLVL.

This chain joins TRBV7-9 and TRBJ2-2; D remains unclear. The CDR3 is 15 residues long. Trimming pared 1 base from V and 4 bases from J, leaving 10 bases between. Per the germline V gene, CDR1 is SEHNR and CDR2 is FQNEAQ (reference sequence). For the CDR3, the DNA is TGTGCCAGCAGCTTAGGTGCCAGTCTCACCGGGGAGCTGTTTTTT. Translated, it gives CASSLGASLTGELFF.

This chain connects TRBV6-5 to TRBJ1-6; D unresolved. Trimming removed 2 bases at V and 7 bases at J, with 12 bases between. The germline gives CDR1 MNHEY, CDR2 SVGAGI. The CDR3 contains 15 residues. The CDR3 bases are TGTGCCAGCAGTTACGAAGCCTCCCTGAATTCACCCCTCCACTTT. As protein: CASSYEASLNSPLHF.

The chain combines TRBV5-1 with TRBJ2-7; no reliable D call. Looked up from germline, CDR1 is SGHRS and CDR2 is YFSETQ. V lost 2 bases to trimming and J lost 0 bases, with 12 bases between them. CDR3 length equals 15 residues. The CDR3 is CASSLARPSSYEQYF. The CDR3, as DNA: TGCGCCAGCAGCTTAGCGAGACCGAGCTCCTACGAGCAGTACTTC.

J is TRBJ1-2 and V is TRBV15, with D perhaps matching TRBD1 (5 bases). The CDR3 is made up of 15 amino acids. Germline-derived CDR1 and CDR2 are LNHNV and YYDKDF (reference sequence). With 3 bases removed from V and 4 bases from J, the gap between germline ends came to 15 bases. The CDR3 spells CATSSSPAGSYGYTF. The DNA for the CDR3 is TGTGCCACCAGCAGCTCCCCTGCAGGGTCCTATGGCTACACCTTC.

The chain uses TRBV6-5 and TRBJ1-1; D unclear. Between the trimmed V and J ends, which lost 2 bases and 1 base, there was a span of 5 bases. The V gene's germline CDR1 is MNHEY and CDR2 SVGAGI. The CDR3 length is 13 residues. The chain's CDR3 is CASSYGRNTEAFF. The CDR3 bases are TGTGCCAGCAGTTACGGGAGGAACACTGAAGCTTTCTTT.

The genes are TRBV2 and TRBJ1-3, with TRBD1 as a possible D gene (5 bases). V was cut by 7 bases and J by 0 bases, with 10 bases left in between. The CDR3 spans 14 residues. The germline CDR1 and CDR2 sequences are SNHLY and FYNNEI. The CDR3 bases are TGTGCCAGCACCCCGGACACCTCTGGAAACACCATATATTTT. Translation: CASTPDTSGNTIYF.

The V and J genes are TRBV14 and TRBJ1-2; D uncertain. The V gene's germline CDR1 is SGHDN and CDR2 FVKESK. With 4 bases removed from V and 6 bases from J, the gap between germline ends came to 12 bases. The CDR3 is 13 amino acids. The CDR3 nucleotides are TGTGCCAGCAGCCCCCGAGGGCGGAATGGCTACACCTTC. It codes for CASSPRGRNGYTF.

CDR3 sequence (DNA): TGTGCCAGCAGCTTAGATCAGGCCGAGCAGTACTTC. Encoded protein: CASSLDQAEQYF. This sequence joins TRBV11-2 and TRBJ2-5; D call uncertain. TRBJ2-7 matches the DNA end more closely, so the J call is doubtful. CDR1 and CDR2 (germline): SGHAT, FQNNGV. The CDR3 runs to 12 residues.

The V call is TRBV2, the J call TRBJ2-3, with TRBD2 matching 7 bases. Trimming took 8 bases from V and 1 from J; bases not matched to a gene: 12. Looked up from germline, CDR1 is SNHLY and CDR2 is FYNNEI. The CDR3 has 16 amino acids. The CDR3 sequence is CASGGGSGLGTDTQYF. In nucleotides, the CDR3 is TGTGCCAGCGGGGGGGGGTCGGGCCTCGGCACAGATACGCAGTATTTT. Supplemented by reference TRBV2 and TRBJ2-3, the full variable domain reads EPEVTQTPSHQVTQMGQEVILRCVPISNHLYFYWYRQILGQKVEFLVSFYNNEISEKSEIFDDQFSVERPDGSNFTLKIRSTKLEDSAMYFCASGGGSGLGTDTQYFGPGTRLTVL.

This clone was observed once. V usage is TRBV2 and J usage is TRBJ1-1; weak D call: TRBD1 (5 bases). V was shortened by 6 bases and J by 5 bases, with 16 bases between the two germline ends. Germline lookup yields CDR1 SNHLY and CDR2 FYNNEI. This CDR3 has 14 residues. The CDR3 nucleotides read TGTGCCAGCAGATCGGGCAGGGCGGGAACTGAAGCTTTCTTT. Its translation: CASRSGRAGTEAFF.

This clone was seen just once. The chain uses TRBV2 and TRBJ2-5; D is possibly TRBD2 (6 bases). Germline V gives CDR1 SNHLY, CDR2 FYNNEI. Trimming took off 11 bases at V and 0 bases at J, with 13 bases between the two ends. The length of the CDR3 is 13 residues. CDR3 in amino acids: CAGGAGYQETQYF. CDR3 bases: TGTGCCGGGGGAGCGGGCTACCAAGAGACCCAGTACTTC.

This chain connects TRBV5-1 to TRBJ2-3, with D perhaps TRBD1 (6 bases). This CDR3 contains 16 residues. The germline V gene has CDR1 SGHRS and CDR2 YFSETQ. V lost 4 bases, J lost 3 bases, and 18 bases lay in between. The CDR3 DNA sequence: TGCGCCAGCAGCCCGTCGACTGGGACATTGACAGATACGCAGTATTTT. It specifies CASSPSTGTLTDTQYF. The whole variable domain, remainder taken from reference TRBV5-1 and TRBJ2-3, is KAGVTQTPRYLIKTRGQQVTLSCSPISGHRSVSWYQQTPGQGLQFLFEYFSETQRNKGNFPGRFSGRQFSNSRSEMNVSTLELGDSALYLCASSPSTGTLTDTQYFGPGTRLTVL.

The CDR3 loop is CATGGEVNEQFF. The CDR3 region has the DNA TGTGCCACCGGGGGGGAGGTCAATGAGCAGTTCTTC. This chain connects TRBV10-3 to TRBJ2-1; 8 nucleotides line up with TRBD2. This CDR3 contains 12 residues. Germline values: CDR1 ENHRY, CDR2 SYGVKD. Unmatched junction bases numbered 5, after V lost 10 bases and J lost 6 bases.

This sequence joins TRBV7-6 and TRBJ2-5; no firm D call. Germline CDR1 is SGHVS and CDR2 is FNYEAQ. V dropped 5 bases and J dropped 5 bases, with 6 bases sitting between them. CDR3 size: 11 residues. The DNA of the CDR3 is TGTGCCAGCAGCCCCGGGGAGACCCAGTACTTC. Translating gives CASSPGETQYF.

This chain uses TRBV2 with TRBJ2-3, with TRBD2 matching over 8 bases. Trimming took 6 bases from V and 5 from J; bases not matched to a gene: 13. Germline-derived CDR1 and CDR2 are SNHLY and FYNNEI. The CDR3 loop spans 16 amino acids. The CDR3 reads CASRKLGSGRGDTQYF. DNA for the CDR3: TGTGCCAGCAGGAAGCTCGGCAGCGGGAGAGGAGATACGCAGTATTTT.

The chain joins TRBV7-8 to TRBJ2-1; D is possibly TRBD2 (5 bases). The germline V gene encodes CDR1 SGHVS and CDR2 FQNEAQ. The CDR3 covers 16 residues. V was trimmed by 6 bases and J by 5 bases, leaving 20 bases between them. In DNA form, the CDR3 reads TGTGCCAGCAGAAGCTCAGGCGGGTTTGGTCACAATGAGCAGTTCTTC. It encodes CASRSSGGFGHNEQFF.

The CDR3 is CASDSGQRNEQFF. The DNA for the CDR3 is TGCGCCAGCGATTCGGGACAGCGGAATGAGCAGTTCTTC. The J gene is TRBJ2-1, the V gene TRBV5-1, with 7 nucleotides matching TRBD1. CDR3 length: 13 amino acids. V trimming: 7 bases; J trimming: 7 bases; junction bases outside the gene matches: 8. Germline CDR1 SGHRS, CDR2 YFSETQ.

CDR3 in DNA: TGCGCCAGCAATCCGAGACAGAGCTCCTACAATGAGCAGTTCTTC. This translates into CASNPRQSSYNEQFF. V is TRBV5-1 and J is TRBJ2-1; tentative D call: TRBD1 (5 bases). V was shortened by 6 bases and J by 0 bases, with 13 bases between the two germline ends. The CDR3 spans 15 residues. From germline, CDR1 is SGHRS and CDR2 YFSETQ. The full variable domain, in which reference TRBV5-1 and TRBJ2-1 provide the parts outside the CDR3, is KAGVTQTPRYLIKTRGQQVTLSCSPISGHRSVSWYQQTPGQGLQFLFEYFSETQRNKGNFPGRFSGRQFSNSRSEMNVSTLELGDSALYLCASNPRQSSYNEQFFGPGTRLTVL.

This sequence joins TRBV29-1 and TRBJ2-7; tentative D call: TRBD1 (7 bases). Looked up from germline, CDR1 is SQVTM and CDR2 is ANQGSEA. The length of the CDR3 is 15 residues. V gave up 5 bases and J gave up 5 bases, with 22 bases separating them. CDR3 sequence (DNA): TGCAGCGTTATAAGGGGGGACAGCCCGGGCGACGAGCAGTACTTC. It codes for CSVIRGDSPGDEQYF.

The CDR3 DNA reads as TGTGCCAGCAGCCGCTGGACTAGCGGGACCTACAATGAGCAGTTCTTC. Translating gives CASSRWTSGTYNEQFF. The chain recombines TRBV14 with TRBJ2-1; 12 bases map to TRBD2. This CDR3 is 16 amino acids long. J gave up 2 bases and V 4 bases, and 3 bases lay outside the gene matches. Germline V CDR1 and CDR2: SGHDN, FVKESK.

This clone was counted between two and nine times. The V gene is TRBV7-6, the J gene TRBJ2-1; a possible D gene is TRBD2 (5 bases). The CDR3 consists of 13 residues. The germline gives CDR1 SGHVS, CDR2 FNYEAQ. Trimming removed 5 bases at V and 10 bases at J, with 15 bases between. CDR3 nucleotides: TGTGCCAGCAGCCCGAACAGCGGACCGGAGCAGTTCTTC. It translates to CASSPNSGPEQFF. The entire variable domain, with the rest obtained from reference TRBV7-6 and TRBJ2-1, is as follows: GAGVSQSPRYKVTKRGQDVALRCDPISGHVSLYWYRQALGQGPEFLTYFNYEAQQDKSGLPNDRFSAERPEGSISTLTIQRTEQRDSAMYRCASSPNSGPEQFFGPGTRLTVL.

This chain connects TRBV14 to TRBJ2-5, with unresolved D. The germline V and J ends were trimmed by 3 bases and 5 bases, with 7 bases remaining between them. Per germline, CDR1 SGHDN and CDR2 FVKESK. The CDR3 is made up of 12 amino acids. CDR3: CASSHSRETQYF. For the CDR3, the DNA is TGTGCCAGCAGCCACTCTCGGGAGACCCAGTACTTC.

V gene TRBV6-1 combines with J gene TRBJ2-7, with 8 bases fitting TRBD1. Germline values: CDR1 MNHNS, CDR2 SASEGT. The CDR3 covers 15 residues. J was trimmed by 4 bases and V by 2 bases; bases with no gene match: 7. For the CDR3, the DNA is TGTGCCAGCAGTGAATCGGGACAGGCATTTTACGAGCAGTACTTC. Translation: CASSESGQAFYEQYF.

Here the CDR3 reads CASSYPSGRESYNEQFF. CDR3 DNA sequence: TGCGCCAGCAGCTACCCTAGCGGGAGGGAATCCTACAATGAGCAGTTCTTC. The V and J genes are TRBV5-1 and TRBJ2-1; 12 nucleotides match TRBD2. With V trimmed by 3 bases and J by 1 base, 5 bases remained unmatched. This CDR3 contains 17 residues. CDR1 is SGHRS, CDR2 YFSETQ, per germline.

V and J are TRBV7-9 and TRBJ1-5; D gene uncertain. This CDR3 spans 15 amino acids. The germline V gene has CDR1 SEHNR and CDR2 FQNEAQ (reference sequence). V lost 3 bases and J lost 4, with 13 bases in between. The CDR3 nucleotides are TGTGCCAGCAGCTTGGGCACCGCGAGAAATCAGCCCCAGCATTTT. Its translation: CASSLGTARNQPQHF.

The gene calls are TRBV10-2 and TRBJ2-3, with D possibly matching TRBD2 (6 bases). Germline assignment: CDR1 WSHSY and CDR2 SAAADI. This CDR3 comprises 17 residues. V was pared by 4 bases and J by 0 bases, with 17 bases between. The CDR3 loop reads CASSGGLNTYSTDTQYF. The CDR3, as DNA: TGCGCCAGCAGTGGGGGACTCAACACCTATAGCACAGATACGCAGTATTTT.

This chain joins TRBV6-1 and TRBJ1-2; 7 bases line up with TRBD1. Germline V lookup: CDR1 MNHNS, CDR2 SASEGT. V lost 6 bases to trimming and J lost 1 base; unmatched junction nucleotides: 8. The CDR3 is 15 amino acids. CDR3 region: CASSSTGAFNYGYTF. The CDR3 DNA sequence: TGTGCCAGCAGCAGTACAGGGGCCTTTAACTATGGCTACACCTTC.

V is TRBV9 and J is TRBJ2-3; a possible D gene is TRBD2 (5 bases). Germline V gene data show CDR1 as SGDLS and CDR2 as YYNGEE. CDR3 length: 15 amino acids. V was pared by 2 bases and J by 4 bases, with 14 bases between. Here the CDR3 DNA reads TGTGCCAGCAGCGTTTCCCTAGCTGGTCCAGATACGCAGTATTTT. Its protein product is CASSVSLAGPDTQYF.

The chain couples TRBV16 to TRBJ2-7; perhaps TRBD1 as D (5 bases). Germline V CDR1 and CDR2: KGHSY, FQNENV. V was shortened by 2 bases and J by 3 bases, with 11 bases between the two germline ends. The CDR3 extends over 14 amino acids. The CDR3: CASSQSQGSYEQYF. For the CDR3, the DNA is TGTGCCAGCAGCCAAAGCCAGGGAAGCTACGAGCAGTACTTC.

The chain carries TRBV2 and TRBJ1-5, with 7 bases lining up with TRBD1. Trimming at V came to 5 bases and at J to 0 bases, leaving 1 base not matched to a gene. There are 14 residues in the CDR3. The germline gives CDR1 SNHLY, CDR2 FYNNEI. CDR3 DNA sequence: TGTGCCAGCAGTCGACAGGGTAGCAATCAGCCCCAGCATTTT. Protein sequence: CASSRQGSNQPQHF.